A selection of T cell receptor beta chains follows, all from one sample in a study of cytomegalovirus exposure and HLA in healthy donors. The protocol was immunoSEQ multiplex PCR, while the TCRdb copy is restricted to in-frame clones and leaves out a portion. Here the sample spans under 140,000 clones, roughly 80% being singletons. Sequencing input: PBMCs. The receptors were sampled from a man younger than 40 in good health and CMV-seropositive. Each CDR3 is given with its conserved first and last residue. Fields, in order: J gene, clone size, V gene, D gene, CDR3 DNA, CDR3 protein. A D gene is named only where the DNA matches it firmly. The size field is filled for only some rows; it gives once, few, many or a size class.

TRBJ2-1	-	TRBV7-3	TRBD2	TGTGCCAGCAGCTTAAGAACTAGCGGGTACAATGAGCAGTTCTTC	CASSLRTSGYNEQFF
TRBJ2-7	-	TRBV18	TRBD1	TGTGCCAGCTCACAGAAACCGGGACAGGGGAGCTCCTACGAGCAGTACTTC	CASSQKPGQGSSYEQYF
TRBJ1-3	-	TRBV28	-	TGTGCCAGCAGTTTTCGGGGCTCTGGAAACACCATATATTTT	CASSFRGSGNTIYF
TRBJ2-1	-	TRBV4-1	-	TGCGCCAGCGGTTCAGGGCCCTACAATGAGCAGTTCTTC	CASGSGPYNEQFF
TRBJ1-2	-	TRBV7-9	-	TGTGCCAGCATCATTGGGGGGGGCGGCTATTTAGATGGCTACACCTTC	CASIIGGGGYLDGYTF
TRBJ1-1	-	TRBV4-2	TRBD1	TGTGCCAGCAGACCGCCGGGACAGGGGGCAGCTGAAGCTTTCTTT	CASRPPGQGAAEAFF
TRBJ1-2	once	TRBV11-1	-	TGTGCCAGCAGCTTAACCCCCCAGGGTGGGTTCGATGGCTACACCTTC	CASSLTPQGGFDGYTF
TRBJ2-5	-	TRBV5-1	-	TGCGCCAGCAGCTTGGCCCGGGACACCCTCGGGACCCAGTACTTC	CASSLARDTLGTQYF
TRBJ2-2	-	TRBV18	TRBD1	TGTGCCAGCTCACCGATTCCCTTGACAGGGTCGAACACCGGGGAGCTGTTTTTT	CASSPIPLTGSNTGELFF
TRBJ1-6	-	TRBV5-6	-	TGTGCCAGCAGGGACGATAGGTCAGGGTTAGAATCACCCCTCCACTTT	CASRDDRSGLESPLHF
TRBJ2-3	-	TRBV29-1	-	TGCAGCGTTGATCGGCGGGGGCCCACAGATACGCAGTATTTT	CSVDRRGPTDTQYF
TRBJ2-1	-	TRBV11-3	TRBD1	TGTGCCAGCACCACAGGGGATAGAAAGGGTGGGGAGCAGTTCTTC	CASTTGDRKGGEQFF
TRBJ1-2	-	TRBV29-1	-	TGCAGCGTTCTCCACGGGGAAGGTGGCTACACCTTC	CSVLHGEGGYTF
TRBJ2-3	-	TRBV19	-	TGTGCCAGTATGGCGGGACTTTACACAGATACGCAGTATTTT	CASMAGLYTDTQYF
TRBJ1-5	-	TRBV30	-	TGTGCCTGGAGTCTCCCAACCGATGGGACAAGCAATCAGCCCCAGCATTTT	CAWSLPTDGTSNQPQHF
TRBJ2-7	-	TRBV11-2	-	TGTGCCAGCAGCTTACATCACAGGGACTCCTACGAGCAGTACTTC	CASSLHHRDSYEQYF
TRBJ1-6	-	TRBV11-2	TRBD1	TGTGCCAGCAGCTTAGATCTCCCTTCCGGGACAGGGGGTGCACCCCTCCACTTT	CASSLDLPSGTGGAPLHF
TRBJ1-1	few	TRBV6-6	-	TGTGCCAGCAGTTCCCAAACAGGATTTAACACTGAAGCTTTCTTT	CASSSQTGFNTEAFF
TRBJ2-7	-	TRBV6-5	-	TGTGCCACCCTAGGGCAGGGGGGCTACGAGCAGTACTTC	CATLGQGGYEQYF
TRBJ1-2	once	TRBV27	TRBD1	TGTGCCAGCAGTTCCGGGACAGGGGACTATGGCTACACCTTC	CASSSGTGDYGYTF
TRBJ2-5	-	TRBV5-1	TRBD2	TGCGCCAGCAGCGGGACTAGCGGGGGCACAGAGACCCAGTACTTC	CASSGTSGGTETQYF
TRBJ2-1	-	TRBV30	-	TGTGCCTGGAGTGTATCCCGGCTAGTAGTGACCTACAATGAGCAGTTCTTC	CAWSVSRLVVTYNEQFF
TRBJ2-2	-	TRBV11-2	-	TGTGCCAGCAGCTTAGAGATATCGGGGATCGGGGCCGGGGAGCTGTTTTTT	CASSLEISGIGAGELFF
TRBJ2-1	-	TRBV7-2	-	TGTGCCAGCAGCTTAACTAGCTACAATGAGCAGTTCTTC	CASSLTSYNEQFF
TRBJ1-2	-	TRBV6-1	-	TGTGCCAGCAGTGAATCGTCGGGCTACACCTTC	CASSESSGYTF
TRBJ1-2	-	TRBV14	-	TGTGCCAGCAGCCCGGTGGACTATGGCTACACCTTC	CASSPVDYGYTF
TRBJ2-7	-	TRBV19	TRBD1	TGTGCCAGTAGTATTCGGGACAGGAGTTATGTCGAGCAGTACTTC	CASSIRDRSYVEQYF
TRBJ2-7	-	TRBV10-1	-	TGCGCCAGCAGTGAGTCTCAGGATGGTACCTCCTACGAGCAGTACTTC	CASSESQDGTSYEQYF
TRBJ2-1	once	TRBV7-9	TRBD1	TGTTCCAGCAGCTATGGGGACAGGGATGGTGATGAGCAGTTCTTC	CSSSYGDRDGDEQFF
TRBJ1-4	-	TRBV5-8	-	TGTGCCAGCAGCTTGGAAGATACGAGGGAAAAACTGTTTTTT	CASSLEDTREKLFF
TRBJ2-5	-	TRBV7-8	-	TGTGCCAGCAGCCCCCAAACGGAGGAGACCCAGTACTTC	CASSPQTEETQYF
TRBJ2-5	once	TRBV5-4	-	TGTGCCAGCAGCATCGGGACATCCCAAGAGACCCAGTACTTC	CASSIGTSQETQYF
TRBJ1-2	-	TRBV18	TRBD1	TGTGCCAGCTCACCACAGGGGGCATATAGCTATGGCTACACCTTC	CASSPQGAYSYGYTF
TRBJ1-5	-	TRBV29-1	TRBD1	TGCAGCGTCTGTAAGACAGGGGTATGTCAGCCCCAGCATTTT	CSVCKTGVCQPQHF
TRBJ1-6	-	TRBV28	TRBD1	TGTGCCAGCAGTTTCCGGGACAGGGAATCTAATTCACCCCTCCACTTT	CASSFRDRESNSPLHF
TRBJ2-1	-	TRBV25-1	-	TGTGCCAGCTCGGAGAACTACAATGAGCAGTTCTTC	CASSENYNEQFF
TRBJ2-3	-	TRBV7-9	-	TGTGCCAGCAGCCAAGGGGGGGGACCGCAGTATTTT	CASSQGGGPQYF
TRBJ2-7	-	TRBV7-2	-	TGTGCCAGCAGCGTCAGAGGGGGCGGGATTGGGTACGAGCAGTACTTC	CASSVRGGGIGYEQYF
TRBJ2-1	-	TRBV19	-	TGTGCCAGTAGTATGCCCTTTCGATACTCAGGCAATGAGCAGTTCTTC	CASSMPFRYSGNEQFF
TRBJ2-3	-	TRBV9	TRBD2	TGTGCCAGCAGCGTAGAGGGAACAGTATGGACTAGGGATACGCAGTATTTT	CASSVEGTVWTRDTQYF
TRBJ2-2	-	TRBV4-1	TRBD1	TGCGCCAGCAGCCAAGAAGTAACAGGGGGACCGGGGGAGCTGTTTTTT	CASSQEVTGGPGELFF
TRBJ1-2	few	TRBV7-6	-	TGTGCCAGCAGCCACAGCCGACACTATGGCTACACCTTC	CASSHSRHYGYTF
TRBJ2-2	once	TRBV9	TRBD1	TGTGCCAGCAGCCTTACGGACAGGGGCACCGGGGAGCTGTTTTTT	CASSLTDRGTGELFF